This TCR beta chain was sequenced for a study of blood T cell repertoires in COVID-19 (dated by TCRdb to 2018 to 2021). For context, the study as a whole: Samples from collaborators originated in the United States, Italy and Spain and spanned both the acute and convalescent phases of COVID-19. The material from the prospective study consisted of cDNA or gDNA derived from T cells, B-cell-depleted T cells, or PBMCs. The dataset comprised deeply sampled blood TCRbeta repertoires from subjects exposed to, actively infected with, or recovered from COVID-19. The repertoires were released in a freely available public database meant as a resource for research on the immune response to SARS-CoV-2. The samples were drawn from the first 160 participants of the ongoing ImmuneRACE study and from 1,254 subjects provided by 6 global collaborators. Nearly every sample came with metadata listing a de-identified subject ID, COVID-19 status, age in years and sex. Where HLA class I and class II types were available, the types were taken from metadata supplied by the sample provider, not from assay-based typing. Points the paper makes about the study in general: The amount of clinical and demographic metadata varied by source and participant and was provided uncurated.

V loses 8 bases, J loses 0 bases, and the germline ends lie 8 bases apart. Sequences MGHDK (CDR1) and SYGVNS (CDR2) are obtained from the germline V gene. The CDR3 numbers 13 residues from cysteine through phenylalanine. The CDR3 DNA has 39 bases and is translated from base 1. A word on this clone: Its antigen remains unidentified. Per-nucleotide qualities are absent, and no much larger clonotype sits a single base away.

TCRbeta CDR3 regions were amplified from genomic DNA by means of the immunoSEQ Assay, a bias-controlled multiplex PCR. The authors' analysis ran thus. Within the assay, amplification of reference gene primers was used to estimate how many nucleated cells each sample contained. To quantify the absolute abundance of each unique TCRbeta CDR3 rearrangement, sequence reads were collapsed and filtered. For each sample, productive Simpson clonality was calculated as the square root of Simpson's diversity index across productive rearrangements. TCRdb holds this immuneACCESS table with in-frame rearrangements only. Some clones are missing; in checked studies, unresolved V genes explain under half, and the rest has no known cause. The V and J calls and clone size come from that table; D and trimming were worked out from the DNA. The sample table records around 100,000 clones; 69% of these occur just once. About 6% of the sample goes to the ten largest clones.

Each collaborating institution followed its own protocols to collect whole blood in K2EDTA tubes. For TCRbeta analysis, collaborator samples were shipped as frozen whole blood, as isolated PBMCs, or as DNA extracted from either sample type. The sequence derives from a man at least 80 years old with acute or convalescent COVID-19. The chain links TRBV25-1 with TRBJ1-3; the D gene is possibly TRBD1, with 5 bases matching. The source material was peripheral blood. The DNA sequence is given as TGTGCCAGCCGCGGGACCTCTGGAAACACCATATATTTT. It translates to CASRGTSGNTIYF.